This TCR beta chain was identified in a study of cytomegalovirus exposure and HLA in healthy donors (dated by TCRdb to about 2017). Context from the whole study: An earlier analysis of roughly 500 of the donors reported 250 to 350 Gb of sequence data and 117 million unique TCR beta sequences from some 180 million T cells. An early release that covered about 640 HLA-typed donors contained 300 to 350 gigabases of sequencing data and approximately 85 million unique TCR sequences. All discovery cohort repertoires had been generated using a single sequencing platform. Genome-wide SNP genotypes for about 65% of the roughly 700 donors were used in a later genetic analysis, which treated that subset as a discovery cohort. A later analysis re-analyzed previously published TCR beta repertoires from roughly 630 donors and added high-resolution HLA genotyping to study TCR occurrence patterns. Donor age, sex, ethnicity and CMV serostatus were compiled together with the repertoire data. To predict cytomegalovirus infection status, the study combined high-throughput TCR immunosequencing, statistical association of individual TCRs with disease status, and machine learning. Along with the approximately 620-subject first cohort, a separate validation cohort of approximately 110 different subjects was used. The T cell repertoires of under 750 subjects were profiled by immunosequencing and related to cytomegalovirus serostatus. The study aimed to test whether cataloging public T cell receptors could reveal signatures of past pathogen exposure. HLA typing included class I and class II loci at four-digit resolution. Among the roughly 430 genotyped donors, around 81% belonged to the genetic ancestry cluster associated with self-reported Caucasian donors. In an earlier analysis of 587 of the donors, high-throughput TCR beta sequencing was used to judge whether each TCR beta V gene segment behaved as functional or pseudogenic. Several DR-DQ haplotypes were treated as single units for association and clustering because of strong linkage in the cohort. Typing coverage differed by locus: A, B, C, DRB1 and DQB1 were typed in roughly 629-640 donors, DQA1 in roughly 500, DPA1 in around 600, and DPB1 in approximately 450. On average, roughly 240,000 unique TCR beta nucleotide sequences were sequenced per donor among roughly 430 genotyped donors of the cohort, with 15% to 20% of those sequences being non-productive. In the later analysis, no new phenotypic data were used to find candidate immune exposures; instead, reliance was placed on TCR beta sequences and their occurrence across donors. The study at large found these results: The 87-base-pair reads could not distinguish some IMGT-functional V segments, including TRBV6-2 and TRBV6-3, so those segments were excluded. A further reported finding was that TCR beta sequences accurately predicted the HLA-A and HLA-B alleles for most subjects in the first cohort. Because some donors lacked HLA typing at each locus, the association tests relied only on the typed subset. A cluster of highly shared sequence variants was judged likely to be a technical artifact of the sequencing pipeline. Because counts were too low, roughly 18 rarely observed V segments, including chromosome 9 orphons, were left out of the earlier analysis of approximately 580 of the donors. When HLA alleles, especially DR and DQ, strongly co-occurred, attributing TCR associations to individual alleles was difficult. A later genetic analysis associated a missense DCLRE1C variant with V-gene and J-gene trimming of TCR beta chains, and an independent cohort replicated the association. This cohort had only TCR beta chains sequenced, and the lack of alpha or paired-chain data limited which features could be detected. The only immune exposure information available for the cohort was CMV serostatus. The classifier was reported to diagnose cytomegalovirus status with high specificity and sensitivity in both the original cohort and the validation cohort. In a later analysis, HLA-associated TCR beta chains were found to be more clonally expanded and to have lower generation probabilities than equally common non-associated chains. The presence/absence analyses assumed that sequencing depth was roughly uniform across donors, and that assumption may not be true. Most TCR sequences were seen in very few donors, while some public TCRs were found in many individuals. A few of the identified cytomegalovirus-associated TCR beta chains were confirmed in vitro to be specific for cytomegalovirus antigens. According to a later genetic analysis, donors in an Asian-associated ancestry cluster had fewer N-insertions in productive TCRs than the roughly 660-donor mean. Several of the top co-occurrence clusters appeared to be linked to parvovirus B19, influenza, CMV and Epstein-Barr virus, according to a later analysis. The study listed 150 to 200 TCR beta chains as associated with cytomegalovirus. The authors suggested that the approach could potentially be generalized to other disease states and immunological phenotypes. Correlated functional status among segregating V segments might reflect linkage disequilibrium, but an unknown experimental factor could not be ruled out. According to a later analysis, most CMV-associated TCR beta chains appeared to be HLA-restricted, and the HLA associations seemed to be driven largely by CMV exposure. Specific HLA alleles were associated with about 17,000 TCR beta sequences at a false discovery rate of 0.05 in a later analysis. An earlier analysis of approximately 530 of the donors showed that most TCR beta V segments appeared in productive rearrangements either about 90% or about 30% of the time, which broadly matched IMGT annotations. A later analysis found that TCR association rates varied across HLA loci, with DRB1 alleles showing the most associated TCRs and HLA-C alleles the fewest.

This clone was observed once. Its recognized antigen is unknown. One end of the junction fails to match germline, which may point to a read error. The cohort was made up of 500 to 800 healthy bone marrow donors. At the time of sampling, every cohort member was nominally healthy, though immune exposures that went unrecorded were likely present. The donor was CMV seropositive and was included in the group of around 300 seropositive cohort members. Every donor gave a peripheral blood sample, and the peripheral blood mononuclear cells from that sample were used for TCR beta sequencing. Genomic DNA was extracted from the blood cell samples with the Qiagen DNeasy Blood Extraction Kit. The library was made by the immunoSEQ multiplex PCR assay. For the multiplex PCR, a mixture combining 60 forward primers for TCR Vbeta segments and 13 reverse primers for TCR Jbeta segments was used. A multiplex PCR assay on genomic DNA amplified the CDR3 region of rearranged TCR beta genes. The Illumina HiSeq System was used to sequence the amplified TCR beta libraries as 87-base-pair reads. Per the source publication's procedure: A later analysis counted some 80 million unique TCR beta chains across the 550 to 750 repertoires, and some 11 million of these chains were shared by at least two donors. Raw reads were error-corrected and collapsed into unique sequences with a nearest-neighbor algorithm that merged closely related sequences to remove PCR and sequencing errors. To assign V, D and J gene segments, CDR3 sequences were aligned to IMGT reference sequences. For a sequence to be retained, a match of at least six nucleotides was required to both a V gene segment and a J gene segment. Rearrangements were classified as productive when the CDR3 lacked stop codons and remained in frame with V and J, and all other rearrangements were classified as non-productive. Following IMGT convention, CDR3 was defined as the stretch from the second conserved V-encoded cysteine to the conserved J-encoded phenylalanine. In an earlier analysis of just under 600 of the donors, sequences lacking an unambiguous match to a single V gene segment were excluded. In an earlier analysis of approximately 500 of the donors, a V segment was called functional when productive rearrangements were above 56.7%, and segregating when the standard deviation between donors exceeded 5%. A statistical classification framework was developed to diagnose cytomegalovirus status using the catalog of TCR beta chain sequences. V and J gene assignment, in a later analysis, came from comparing TCR nucleotide sequences with IMGT/GENE-DB human TR gene sequences. Using the TCRdist pipeline, a later analysis assigned CDR3 sequences along with most-parsimonious VDJ recombination scenarios. A later analysis defined each TCR beta chain by its CDR3 amino acid sequence plus V-gene family, and excluded reads lacking a unique V-gene family. In a later analysis, several hundred highly shared, low-generation-probability nucleotide sequences were removed to address suspected cross-contamination and a sequencing artifact. In a later analysis, a clonal expansion index for each public chain was calculated from normalized within-repertoire ranks of inferred template counts. A later analysis computed generation probabilities with a VDJ recombination model fitted to out-of-frame rearrangements, and checked the results against IGoR. Hypergeometric tests were used in a later analysis to score TCR-TCR, TCR-HLA and TCR-CMV co-occurrence, with a repertoire-size bias correction applied to the TCR pairs. In a later analysis, false discovery rates were estimated by permuting HLA or CMV assignments 20 times. A later analysis grouped co-occurring TCRs with DBSCAN, adding TCRdist sequence similarity when clustering within HLA-allele-positive subsets. Repertoires with fewer than 30,000 or more than 120,000 public chains, plus five repertoires with anomalous nucleotide sharing, were excluded from co-occurrence clustering. In its TCRdb copy, this immuneACCESS table keeps in-frame sequences only and misses some clones. Where compared with another copy, unresolved V genes explain less than half of these, and the others have no known cause. That table is the source of V, J and clone size, and D and trimming were worked out from the DNA. The sample data list 190,000 or so clones, and 79% of these were observed just once. The top ten hold more than 0.35% of the sample.

The CDR3 contains 20 residues, cysteine and phenylalanine counted. CDR3 DNA only is kept here, 60 bases in frame from base 1. From the germline V gene, CDR1 is SGHVS and CDR2 is FQNEAQ. The chain is assembled from TRBV7-8 and TRBJ1-2; TRBD1 is a weak D gene call, 5 bases matching. The clonotype comes from a male donor in good health and CMV-seropositive. Sequencing was done on a sample of PBMCs. This receptor carries the CDR3 CASSSSSVRGKTAKNPGSSF. The bases are TGTGCCAGCAGCTCGTCCTCAGTTCGGGGGAAAACCGCCAAGAACCCAGGAAGCTCCTTC.